One and the same sample provided the 7 T cell receptor beta chains below, sequenced in a study of CD8+CD57+ T cells in acquired aplastic anemia. The TCR beta profiling, which covered VDJ combination and CDR3 sequence, was carried out using genomic DNA as the template. TCRdb reanalysed the reads using MiXCR and keeps one entry per CDR3 protein. The repertoire holds around 170,000 distinct CDR3 sequences, 55% to 70% seen once, with around 45% in the top ten. The sample comprised sorted CD4+, CD8+, or CD8+CD57+ T cells (not recorded which) from PBMCs. The receptor set was obtained from a human donor in good health.

V usage is TRBV5-1 and J usage is TRBJ2-2; 9 nucleotides match TRBD1. V was pared by 2 bases and J by 8 bases, with 4 bases of the junction left unmatched. CDR1 SGHRS and CDR2 YFSETQ come from the germline V gene. The CDR3 is made up of 14 amino acids. The CDR3 spells CASSLTGGLGELFF. DNA of the CDR3: TGCGCCAGCAGCTTAACAGGGGGCTTAGGGGAGCTGTTTTTT.

CDR3 sequence: CSARVLAGGETQYF. The CDR3 DNA reads TGCAGTGCTAGGGTACTAGCGGGGGGAGAGACCCAGTACTTC. The chain links TRBV20-1 to TRBJ2-5; TRBD2 matches at 12 bases. After removal of 3 bases from V and 4 bases from J, the junction contained 3 bases not matched to a gene. Germline values: CDR1 DFQATT, CDR2 SNEGSKA (reference sequence). This CDR3 has 14 amino acids.

The CDR3, as DNA: TGCAGTGCTAGAGATTGGAGAAGTAATGAGCAGTTCTTC. This gives the protein CSARDWRSNEQFF. The genes are TRBV20-1 and TRBJ2-1, with D uncertain. Germline V gene lookup returns CDR1 DFQATT and CDR2 SNEGSKA (reference sequence). The CDR3 runs 13 residues. Trimming pared 0 bases from V and 7 bases from J, leaving 10 bases between.

This clonotype was counted ten times or more. This chain connects TRBV7-2 to TRBJ2-1; the match to TRBD2 covers 9 bases. The germline V gene encodes CDR1 SGHTA and CDR2 FQGNSA. The CDR3 extends over 15 amino acids. Trimming at V came to 7 bases and at J to 4 bases, leaving 8 bases not matched to a gene. CDR3 sequence reads: CASTSPSGVYNEQFF. For the CDR3, the DNA is TGTGCCAGCACCTCCCCTAGCGGGGTATACAATGAGCAGTTCTTC.

About this clonotype: In this CDR3 the conserved last residue, phenylalanine or tryptophan, is missing, so a read error is likely. The DNA is omitted, as the CDR3 cannot be located on it reliably, and the CDR3 follows TCRdb's listing. The J gene is TRBJ2-3, the V gene TRBV25-1. The CDR3 comprises 15 residues, both ends counted. In germline, CDR1 is MGHDK, CDR2 SYGVNS. Here the CDR3 reads CASSEYGLGTDTQCL.

This clonotype was counted a few times. J is TRBJ2-7 and V is TRBV19; the D gene could be TRBD1 or TRBD2 (5 bases each). The CDR3 extends over 14 amino acids. Germline V lookup: CDR1 LNHDA, CDR2 SQIVND (reference sequence). Trimming took off 5 bases at V and 2 bases at J, with 13 bases between the two ends. CDR3 in amino acids: CASSFPGRTYEQYF. The CDR3 nucleotides are TGTGCCAGTAGTTTTCCGGGACGGACCTACGAGCAGTACTTC.

Turning to this clonotype: The junction departs from the called germline gene at one end, perhaps through a read error. This chain uses TRBV7-9 with TRBJ1-4; TRBD1 aligns across 8 bases. Germline-derived CDR1 and CDR2 are SEHNR and FQNEAQ (reference sequence). The CDR3 has 16 amino acids. The CDR3 nucleotides are TGTGCCAGCAGCCTAGGTCGACAGGGGACTAATGAGAAACTGTTTTTT. Translated, it gives CASSLGRQGTNEKLFF.